One sample yielded the 11 T cell receptor beta chains listed below, sequenced in a study of cytomegalovirus exposure and HLA in healthy donors. PCR primers comprised 60 Vbeta and 13 Jbeta primers. Method: immunoSEQ multiplex PCR; TCRdb's copy keeps in-frame clones and lacks some. The sample lists 130,000 to 150,000 clones, roughly 79% seen once, with less than 8% in the top ten. The sequencing input was PBMCs. Receptors were obtained from a woman aged 40 to 50 in good health and CMV-seropositive.

This clone was counted between two and nine times. V gene TRBV28 combines with J gene TRBJ1-2; unclear D gene. The germline V gene encodes CDR1 MDHEN and CDR2 SYDVKM. This CDR3 region has 14 residues. The ends were cut back, 6 bases at V and 1 base at J, with 12 bases in the middle. The CDR3 here is CASSETTSNYGYTF. The CDR3 DNA sequence: TGTGCCAGCAGCGAAACGACAAGTAACTATGGCTACACCTTC.

The CDR3 sequence: CASSLEWTGSVRDTQYF. The CDR3 coding sequence is TGCGCCAGCAGCTTGGAATGGACAGGGTCGGTCAGGGATACGCAGTATTTT. V and J are TRBV5-1 and TRBJ2-3; TRBD1 agrees at 8 bases. The CDR3 totals 17 residues. The V and J ends lost 0 bases and 6 bases, in that order; junction bases with no gene match: 12. CDR1 and CDR2 (germline): SGHRS, YFSETQ.

Only a few counts were recorded for this clone. V usage is TRBV10-3 and J usage is TRBJ1-4; D is perhaps TRBD1 (6 bases). This CDR3 spans 13 amino acids. The germline V and J ends were trimmed by 4 bases and 8 bases, with 11 bases remaining between them. Germline CDR1 and CDR2: ENHRY and SYGVKD. As DNA, the CDR3 is TGTGCCATCAGTGTTGGGGGCGCAGAAAAACTGTTTTTT. Its protein product is CAISVGGAEKLFF.

The J gene is TRBJ1-1, the V gene TRBV6-6; D gene ambiguous. Germline CDR1 reads MNHNY; CDR2 reads SVGAGI (reference sequence). This CDR3 has 12 residues. V lost 6 bases to trimming and J lost 1 base, with 6 bases between them. The CDR3 loop reads CASREGNTEAFF. The CDR3, as DNA: TGTGCCAGCAGAGAGGGGAACACTGAAGCTTTCTTT.

The rearrangement joins TRBV9 to TRBJ2-1; 7 nucleotides match TRBD2. Germline V gene data show CDR1 as SGDLS and CDR2 as YYNGEE. The J segment lost 9 bases and the V segment lost 6 bases, leaving 9 bases of the junction unmatched. The CDR3 runs to 13 residues. CDR3 DNA: TGTGCCAGCATCGGTCCGGGGGGTGGTGAGCAGTTCTTC. It codes for CASIGPGGGEQFF. Drawing the rest from reference TRBV9 and TRBJ2-1, the complete variable domain is DSGVTQTPKHLITATGQRVTLRCSPRSGDLSVYWYQQSLDQGLQFLIQYYNGEERAKGNILERFSAQQFPDLHSELNLSSLELGDSALYFCASIGPGGGEQFFGPGTRLTVL.

Notes on this clone: A much larger clone differs by one base, so this may be a read error. The V and J genes are TRBV6-1 and TRBJ2-5, with D possibly TRBD1 on 7 matching bases. The J call may be faulty, since TRBJ2-7 better matches the DNA end. Germline CDR1 is MNHNS and CDR2 is SASEGT. CDR3 size: 15 residues. Here the CDR3 reads CASSGGQPGYYEQYF. CDR3 bases: TGTGCCAGCAGCGGGGGACAGCCAGGGTACTACGAGCAGTACTTC.

This clone was observed a handful of times. This chain joins TRBV5-1 and TRBJ2-1; TRBD1 matches 7 bases. CDR1 is SGHRS and CDR2 is YFSETQ in the germline V gene. The CDR3 is 16 amino acids. The V segment lost 4 bases and the J segment 7 bases; nucleotides outside the gene matches: 14. In DNA form, the CDR3 reads TGCGCCAGCAGCCGGAGAGGGGGCCAAGGGATGAATGAGCAGTTCTTC. The encoded protein is CASSRRGGQGMNEQFF.

This chain joins TRBV7-2 and TRBJ1-3; the match to TRBD1 covers 9 bases. Germline values: CDR1 SGHTA, CDR2 FQGNSA. The trim removed 3 bases at V and 8 bases at J, leaving 11 bases unmatched. The CDR3 loop spans 16 amino acids. In nucleotides, the CDR3 is TGTGCCAGCAGCTTTCTTCGGGACAGGGATGTACACACCATATATTTT. This gives the protein CASSFLRDRDVHTIYF. The whole variable domain, filled in from reference TRBV7-2 and TRBJ1-3, reads GAGVSQSPSNKVTEKGKDVELRCDPISGHTALYWYRQSLGQGLEFLIYFQGNSAPDKSGLPSDRFSAERTGGSVSTLTIQRTQQEDSAVYLCASSFLRDRDVHTIYFGEGSWLTVV.

The chain uses TRBV7-9 and TRBJ1-6; D is perhaps TRBD1 (5 bases). This CDR3 contains 15 residues. Per the germline V gene, CDR1 is SEHNR and CDR2 is FQNEAQ (reference sequence). V gave up 5 bases and J gave up 8 bases, with 16 bases separating them. As DNA, the CDR3 is TGTGCCAGCAGCCTACTCGGAGGAGGGGATTCACCCCTCCACTTT. This codes for CASSLLGGGDSPLHF.

This rearrangement joins TRBV5-1 to TRBJ1-1, with D maybe TRBD1 (6 bases). Trimming cost V 5 bases and J 4 bases, with 18 bases left between them. This CDR3 contains 15 residues. Per germline, CDR1 SGHRS and CDR2 YFSETQ. The CDR3 here is CASSPAQGSSTEAFF. The CDR3 DNA sequence: TGCGCCAGCAGTCCCGCACAGGGCTCTAGCACTGAAGCTTTCTTT.

This chain connects TRBV6-1 to TRBJ1-5; 9 bases align to TRBD1. Losses at the gene ends were 4 bases for V and 6 bases for J; bases not matched to a gene: 13. The CDR3 extends over 17 amino acids. CDR1 and CDR2 from the germline V gene are MNHNS and SASEGT. In nucleotides, the CDR3 is TGTGCCAGCAGTGGAGCACCCGGGACAGGGATTATTCAGCCCCAGCATTTT. Its translation is CASSGAPGTGIIQPQHF.